The 30 T cell receptor beta chains below were found in one sample sequenced in a study of T-cell memory formation after mild COVID-19. MiXCR was run by TCRdb on the 5' RACE reads, yielding one entry per CDR3 protein. The sample records more than 350,000 distinct CDR3 sequences, more than 20% being singletons. Sequenced input: PBMCs or a T cell subset sorted from them (not recorded which). The receptors here all came from an adult woman who had mild COVID-19 (a few samples of this study predate the infection). Cell type and time point are not known.

CDR3 in amino acids: CASSSDSGETQYF. CDR3 sequence (DNA): TGTGCCAGCAGTTCGGACAGCGGGGAGACCCAGTACTTC. J is TRBJ2-5 and V is TRBV6-4; tentatively, D is TRBD1 or TRBD2 (6 bases each). Germline loops: CDR1 MRHNA, CDR2 SNTAGT. The CDR3 is made up of 13 amino acids. The ends were cut back, 5 bases at V and 5 bases at J, with 12 bases in the middle.

This clonotype was counted only a few times. The chain links TRBV7-8 to TRBJ2-5; 7 positions agree with TRBD1. Germline CDR1 reads SGHVS; CDR2 reads FQNEAQ. The J segment lost 5 bases and the V segment lost 4 bases, leaving 10 bases of the junction unmatched. There are 15 residues in the CDR3. The CDR3, as DNA: TGTGCCAGCAGCTCCCTGCTCGTCAGGGGGGAGACCCAGTACTTC. Translating it yields CASSSLLVRGETQYF.

The gene calls are TRBV6-6 and TRBJ1-5; D is uncertain. Looked up from germline, CDR1 is MNHNY and CDR2 is SVGAGI (reference sequence). The V and J ends lost 2 bases and 1 base respectively, with 6 bases between them. The CDR3 runs to 14 residues. The CDR3 region is CASSYRNSNQPQHF. The CDR3 DNA reads as TGTGCCAGCAGTTACAGAAACAGCAATCAGCCCCAGCATTTT.

This clonotype has only a few counts. The V call is TRBV29-1, the J call TRBJ2-1, with 10 bases fitting TRBD1. Germline V gives CDR1 SQVTM, CDR2 ANQGSEA. The length of the CDR3 is 15 residues. The J segment lost 3 bases and the V segment lost 7 bases, leaving 9 bases of the junction unmatched. CDR3 in amino acids: CSALKGQGNYNEQFF. Here the CDR3 DNA reads TGCAGCGCCCTAAAGGGACAGGGGAACTACAATGAGCAGTTCTTC.

This clonotype was seen only a few times. The V call is TRBV7-8, the J call TRBJ2-1; 7 nucleotides line up with TRBD2. The length of the CDR3 is 16 residues. Looked up from germline, CDR1 is SGHVS and CDR2 is FQNEAQ. The V segment lost 5 bases and the J segment 6 bases; nucleotides outside the gene matches: 13. CDR3 region: CASSRPGGRGPNEQFF. As DNA, the CDR3 is TGTGCCAGCAGCCGTCCGGGAGGCCGAGGTCCCAATGAGCAGTTCTTC.

As regards this clonotype: Its ends do not fully match the called genes, so a read error is possible. This chain uses TRBV2 with TRBJ2-1, with D perhaps given as TRBD1 or TRBD2 (5 bases each). The length of the CDR3 is 13 residues. In germline, CDR1 is SNHLY, CDR2 FYNNEI. For the CDR3, the DNA is TGTGCCAGCAGGGAAGTGGGGGACAATGAGCAGTTCTTC. Translation gives CASREVGDNEQFF. The variable domain in full, with the rest retrieved from reference TRBV2 and TRBJ2-1, is EPEVTQTPSHQVTQMGQEVILRCVPISNHLYFYWYRQILGQKVEFLVSFYNNEISEKSEIFDDQFSVERPDGSNFTLKIRSTKLEDSAMYFCASREVGDNEQFFGPGTRLTVL.

The V and J genes are TRBV7-2 and TRBJ2-3, with TRBD2 identical over 9 bases. There are 16 residues in the CDR3. V was clipped by 5 bases and J by 4 bases; unmatched bases: 10. Germline V gives CDR1 SGHTA, CDR2 FQGNSA. CDR3 DNA sequence: TGTGCCAGCAGCCCCCTATCGGGACTAGCAGCAGATACGCAGTATTTT. Residues: CASSPLSGLAADTQYF. Together with reference TRBV7-2 and TRBJ2-3, the CDR3 gives the full variable domain: GAGVSQSPSNKVTEKGKDVELRCDPISGHTALYWYRQSLGQGLEFLIYFQGNSAPDKSGLPSDRFSAERTGGSVSTLTIQRTQQEDSAVYLCASSPLSGLAADTQYFGPGTRLTVL.

This clonotype was observed a few times. This chain connects TRBV12-3 or TRBV12-4 to TRBJ1-2, with D perhaps matching TRBD1 (6 bases). There are 14 residues in the CDR3. V was cut by 6 bases and J by 1 base, with 12 bases left in between. The CDR3 spells CASRTTGNNYGYTF. CDR3 sequence (DNA): TGTGCCAGCAGGACAACAGGGAATAACTATGGCTACACCTTC.

The CDR3 region is CASSSSTGVETQYF. In DNA, the CDR3 is TGTGCCAGCTCATCGTCGACAGGAGTAGAGACCCAGTACTTC. The rearrangement uses TRBV18 and TRBJ2-5; D may be TRBD1 (6 bases). Germline values: CDR1 KGHSH, CDR2 LQKENI. The CDR3 is 14 residues long. Trimming left V 5 bases short and J 4 bases short, with 14 bases between. Filled out from reference TRBV18 and TRBJ2-5, the complete variable domain reads NAGVMQNPRHLVRRRGQEARLRCSPMKGHSHVYWYRQLPEEGLKFMVYLQKENIIDESGMPKERFSAEFPKEGPSILRIQQVVRGDSAAYFCASSSSTGVETQYFGPGTRLLVL.

This clonotype was counted a few times. J is TRBJ2-7 and V is TRBV11-2, with D unclear. The CDR3 length is 15 residues. Deletions cut 3 bases from V and 2 bases from J, with 14 bases between. Germline V CDR1 and CDR2: SGHAT, FQNNGV. The CDR3, as DNA: TGTGCCAGCAGCTTGCGGAGAAGTTCTCCCTACGAGCAGTACTTC. Translated, it gives CASSLRRSSPYEQYF.

This clonotype occurred a few times. The chain has TRBV5-8 and TRBJ2-5, with 10 positions matching TRBD2. Germline values: CDR1 SGHTS, CDR2 YDEGEE. The CDR3 covers 15 residues. Trimming removed 0 bases from V and 3 bases from J; junction bases left unmatched: 2. The CDR3 DNA sequence: TGTGCCAGCAGCTTGGGACTAGCGGGTAAAGAGACCCAGTACTTC. Translated: CASSLGLAGKETQYF.

To note about this clonotype: The junction departs from the called germline gene at one end, perhaps through a read error. V usage is TRBV20-1 and J usage is TRBJ1-6; 9 nucleotides line up with TRBD1. This CDR3 has 16 residues. The V gene's germline CDR1 is DFQATT and CDR2 SNEGSKA (reference sequence). The CDR3 region is CSARTSGTGYTSPLHF. The CDR3 region has the DNA TGCAGTGCTAGGACCTCCGGGACAGGGTATACTTCACCCCTCCACTTT.

The chain couples TRBV12-3 or TRBV12-4 to TRBJ2-1; no firm D call. The CDR3 is made up of 15 amino acids. Trimming shortened V by 0 bases and J by 10 bases, and 16 bases separated the two germline ends. CDR3 DNA sequence: TGTGCCAGCAGTTTAGCGCAGGTACCTGCCGGGGAGCAGTTCTTC. The encoded protein is CASSLAQVPAGEQFF.

V usage is TRBV30 and J usage is TRBJ2-7, with D possibly being TRBD1 (5 bases). The CDR3 runs to 13 residues. The ends were cut back, 6 bases at V and 6 bases at J, with 18 bases in the middle. In germline, CDR1 is GTSNPN, CDR2 SVGIG (reference sequence). CDR3: CACTLPGRSEQYF. The CDR3 nucleotides read TGTGCCTGCACCCTCCCAGGGCGGTCCGAGCAGTACTTC.

This clonotype was picked up a small number of times. V gene TRBV30 combines with J gene TRBJ1-1; no reliable D call. CDR1 is GTSNPN, CDR2 SVGIG, per germline (reference sequence). V was shortened by 0 bases and J by 2 bases, with 16 bases between the two germline ends. This CDR3 has 16 amino acids. Written as DNA, the CDR3 is TGTGCCTGGAGTGTAAGGATAGACAAGGGTAACACTGAAGCTTTCTTT. This sequence encodes CAWSVRIDKGNTEAFF.

This clonotype showed up just once. V usage is TRBV11-2 and J usage is TRBJ1-2; TRBD1 agrees at 8 bases. CDR3 length: 14 residues. In germline, CDR1 is SGHAT, CDR2 FQNNGV. V lost 5 bases and J lost 7; bases outside the gene matches: 9. CDR3 DNA sequence: TGTGCCAGCAGCCTCGGACAGGGTTTAGGTGGCTACACCTTC. This encodes CASSLGQGLGGYTF.

This clonotype was recorded a few times. The rearrangement uses TRBV20-1 and TRBJ2-5; D unresolved. CDR3 size: 11 residues. Trimming took off 5 bases at V and 5 bases at J, with 9 bases between the two ends. Germline V gene lookup returns CDR1 DFQATT and CDR2 SNEGSKA (reference sequence). In DNA form, the CDR3 reads TGCAGTGCTTCAAGCTTGGAGACCCAGTACTTC. This codes for CSASSLETQYF.

This clonotype was seen only a few times. The chain links TRBV4-3 to TRBJ2-3, with TRBD2 matching over 8 bases. Germline V gives CDR1 LGHNA, CDR2 YSLEER. V gave up 2 bases and J gave up 0 bases; unmatched junction bases: 4. The CDR3 runs to 16 residues. CDR3 in amino acids: CASSQSTSGSTDTQYF. The CDR3 DNA is TGCGCCAGCAGCCAATCAACTAGCGGTAGCACAGATACGCAGTATTTT.

There are a few counts of this clonotype. The chain uses TRBV6-5 and TRBJ2-2; 11 nucleotides align to TRBD1. The germline V gene has CDR1 MNHEY and CDR2 SVGAGI. The trim removed 5 bases at V and 5 bases at J, leaving 16 bases unmatched. The CDR3 sequence is 19 residues long. The CDR3 sequence: CASSRPRSGTGGNTGELFF. CDR3 bases: TGTGCCAGCAGTCGCCCCCGGTCCGGGACAGGGGGAAATACCGGGGAGCTGTTTTTT.

In nucleotides, the CDR3 is TGTGCCAGCAGCTTTCAGGCAGCGAACACTGAAGCTTTCTTT. This sequence encodes CASSFQAANTEAFF. This chain uses TRBV12-3 or TRBV12-4 with TRBJ1-1; D remains ambiguous. CDR3 length: 14 amino acids. V was shortened by 6 bases and J by 1 base, with 12 bases between the two germline ends.

The CDR3 sequence is CASSPGGPSEQYF. The CDR3 nucleotides read TGTGCCAGCTCACCAGGGGGTCCCTCCGAGCAGTACTTC. This chain joins TRBV18 and TRBJ2-7; tentatively, D is TRBD1 or TRBD2 (5 bases each). This CDR3 spans 13 amino acids. The germline CDR1 and CDR2 sequences are KGHSH and LQKENI. V lost 2 bases and J 6 bases, leaving 11 bases between the germline ends.

Only a few counts were recorded for this clonotype. The rearrangement uses TRBV15 and TRBJ1-3; no clear D. The CDR3 runs 16 residues. Deletions cut 0 bases from V and 0 bases from J, with 9 bases between. Germline V lookup: CDR1 LNHNV, CDR2 YYDKDF (reference sequence). Here the CDR3 DNA reads TGTGCCACCAGCAGAGATAATACAAACTCTGGAAACACCATATATTTT. Its translation is CATSRDNTNSGNTIYF.

This chain joins TRBV20-1 and TRBJ2-5, with 10 bases that match TRBD1. The CDR3 sequence is 15 residues long. Germline V gives CDR1 DFQATT, CDR2 SNEGSKA (reference sequence). Germline trimming cut 2 bases from V and 7 bases from J; bases unmatched to any gene: 10. The CDR3 spells CSARTPGQGYGTQYF. CDR3 DNA sequence: TGCAGTGCTAGAACCCCGGGACAGGGGTACGGGACCCAGTACTTC.

A few counts support this clonotype. The V and J genes are TRBV3-1 and TRBJ2-7, with 8 bases aligning to TRBD2. This CDR3 spans 15 amino acids. Germline V CDR1 and CDR2: LGHDT, YNNKEL (reference sequence). Trimming took 3 bases from V and 1 from J; bases not matched to a gene: 5. The CDR3 sequence is CASSHTASGSYEQYF. CDR3 coding DNA: TGTGCCAGCAGCCACACGGCTAGCGGGTCCTACGAGCAGTACTTC.

J is TRBJ1-1 and V is TRBV5-4; no definite D call. In germline, CDR1 is SGHNT, CDR2 YYREEE (reference sequence). The CDR3 loop spans 14 amino acids. V was cut by 2 bases and J by 1 base, with 9 bases left in between. DNA of the CDR3: TGTGCCAGCAGCTTTGGACTCGGGAACACTGAAGCTTTCTTT. It yields the protein CASSFGLGNTEAFF.

This clonotype was counted a few times. V gene TRBV6-5 combines with J gene TRBJ2-7; D ambiguous. CDR1 and CDR2 (germline): MNHEY, SVGAGI. V lost 0 bases and J 2 bases, leaving 11 bases between the germline ends. CDR3 length: 15 amino acids. The CDR3 sequence: CASSYSTARAYEQYF. DNA of the CDR3: TGTGCCAGCAGTTACTCGACCGCTAGGGCCTACGAGCAGTACTTC.

The V gene is TRBV12-3 or TRBV12-4, the J gene TRBJ1-2; D is ambiguous. The CDR3 has 13 amino acids. V was clipped by 7 bases and J by 4 bases, with 13 bases between them. CDR3 DNA sequence: TGTGCCAGCACCGGAGATCGAGGCTATGGCTACACCTTC. Its translation: CASTGDRGYGYTF.

Here the CDR3 reads CASSEPREANYGYTF. The CDR3 DNA reads as TGTGCCAGCAGTGAACCCAGGGAAGCTAACTATGGCTACACCTTC. The gene calls are TRBV25-1 and TRBJ1-2, with a tentative D call TRBD1 (5 bases). This CDR3 contains 15 residues. The V end was cut by 2 bases, the J end by 0 bases, with 10 bases between. Germline V CDR1 and CDR2: MGHDK, SYGVNS.

The rearrangement links TRBV5-1 to TRBJ2-3, with TRBD2 matching over 10 bases. V was pared by 4 bases and J by 3 bases, with 5 bases of the junction left unmatched. This CDR3 spans 15 amino acids. Germline CDR1 and CDR2: SGHRS and YFSETQ. The CDR3 loop reads CASSKRTSGTDTQYF. The CDR3 DNA reads TGCGCCAGCAGCAAGAGGACTAGCGGAACAGATACGCAGTATTTT.

The chain is built from TRBV11-3 and TRBJ2-5, with D possibly matching TRBD2 (6 bases). CDR1 and CDR2 from the germline V gene are SGHNT and YENEEA. V shed 5 bases and J shed 6 bases, with 19 bases lying between them. The CDR3 covers 15 residues. Here the CDR3 reads CASSASLNAGQTQYF. As DNA, the CDR3 is TGTGCCAGCAGCGCTTCCCTTAATGCGGGGCAGACCCAGTACTTC.